The present TCR beta chain was sequenced within a study of identical twins. Overall study results and limits: Models, which agreed with sharing between unrelated individuals, nonetheless underestimated the out-of-frame TCR alpha sharing seen in monozygotic twins.

One entry per CDR3 protein, called by TCRdb with MiXCR from the 5' RACE reads. The table has fewer than 500,000 distinct CDR3 sequences, roughly an eighth seen once. In germline, CDR1 is SGHTA, CDR2 FQGNSA. The V end lost 0 bases, the J end lost 2 bases, and 5 bases lay between the germline ends. This CDR3 is 13 amino acids long. This clonotype was picked up many times. Its target is not known. These same records also appear under a second study, on yellow fever vaccine responses in identical twins.

This clonotype was sampled from a woman aged 18 to 35 in good health. The J gene is TRBJ2-7, the V gene TRBV7-2; D is ambiguous. The sequenced material came from CD4+ T cells sorted from blood. In nucleotides, the CDR3 is TGTGCCAGCAGCTTAGCTACTACCTACGAGCAGTACTTC. Its protein product is CASSLATTYEQYF.